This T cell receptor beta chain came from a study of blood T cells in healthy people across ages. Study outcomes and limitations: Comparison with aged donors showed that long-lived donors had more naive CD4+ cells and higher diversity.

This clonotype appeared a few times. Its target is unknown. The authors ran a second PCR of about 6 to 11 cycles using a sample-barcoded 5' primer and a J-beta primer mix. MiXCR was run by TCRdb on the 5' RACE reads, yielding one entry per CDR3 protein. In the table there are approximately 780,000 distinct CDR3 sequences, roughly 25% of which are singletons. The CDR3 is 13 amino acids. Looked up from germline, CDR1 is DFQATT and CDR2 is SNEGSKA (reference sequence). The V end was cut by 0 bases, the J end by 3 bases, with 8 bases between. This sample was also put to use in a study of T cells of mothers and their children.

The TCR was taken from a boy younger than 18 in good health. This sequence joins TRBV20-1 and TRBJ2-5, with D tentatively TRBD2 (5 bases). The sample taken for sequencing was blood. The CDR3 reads CSAREDFKETQYF. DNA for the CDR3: TGCAGTGCTAGAGAGGACTTTAAAGAGACCCAGTACTTC.